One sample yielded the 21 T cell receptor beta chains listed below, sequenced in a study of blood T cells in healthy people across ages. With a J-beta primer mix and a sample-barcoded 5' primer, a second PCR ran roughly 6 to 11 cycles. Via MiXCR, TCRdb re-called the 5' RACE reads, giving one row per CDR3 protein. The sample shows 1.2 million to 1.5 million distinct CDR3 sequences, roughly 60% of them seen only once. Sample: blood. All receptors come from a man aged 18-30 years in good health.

The DNA for the CDR3 is TGTGCCAGCAGTGACAGACTAGCGTACGAGCAGTACTTC. Encoded protein: CASSDRLAYEQYF. This chain joins TRBV6-1 and TRBJ2-7, with 8 bases aligning to TRBD2. Looked up from germline, CDR1 is MNHNS and CDR2 is SASEGT. The V segment lost 3 bases and the J segment 4 bases; nucleotides outside the gene matches: 2. This CDR3 contains 13 residues.

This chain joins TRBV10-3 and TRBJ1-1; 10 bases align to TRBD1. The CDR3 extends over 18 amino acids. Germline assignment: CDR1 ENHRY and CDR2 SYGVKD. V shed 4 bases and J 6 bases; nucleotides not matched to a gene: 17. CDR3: CAISVRTGQGPGLPEAFF. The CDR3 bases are TGTGCCATCAGTGTCCGAACGGGACAGGGGCCAGGACTACCTGAAGCTTTCTTT.

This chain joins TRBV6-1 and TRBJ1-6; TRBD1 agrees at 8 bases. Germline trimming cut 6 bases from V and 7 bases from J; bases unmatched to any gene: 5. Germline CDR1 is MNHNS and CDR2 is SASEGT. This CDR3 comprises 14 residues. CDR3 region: CASSTGGANSPLHF. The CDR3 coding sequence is TGTGCCAGCAGCACAGGGGGAGCCAATTCACCCCTCCACTTT.

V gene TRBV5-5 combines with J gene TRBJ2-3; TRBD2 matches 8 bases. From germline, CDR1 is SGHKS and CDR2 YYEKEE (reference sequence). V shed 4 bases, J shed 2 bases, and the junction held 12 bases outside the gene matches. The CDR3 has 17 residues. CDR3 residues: CASSQRGGGGPTDTQYF. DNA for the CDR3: TGTGCCAGCAGCCAGAGGGGGGGCGGGGGGCCCACAGATACGCAGTATTTT.

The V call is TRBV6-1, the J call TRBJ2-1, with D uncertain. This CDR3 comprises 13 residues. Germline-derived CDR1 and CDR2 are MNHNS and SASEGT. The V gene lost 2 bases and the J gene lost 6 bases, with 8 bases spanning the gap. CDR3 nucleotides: TGTGCCAGCAGTGAAACGGTCATCAATGAGCAGTTCTTC. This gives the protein CASSETVINEQFF.

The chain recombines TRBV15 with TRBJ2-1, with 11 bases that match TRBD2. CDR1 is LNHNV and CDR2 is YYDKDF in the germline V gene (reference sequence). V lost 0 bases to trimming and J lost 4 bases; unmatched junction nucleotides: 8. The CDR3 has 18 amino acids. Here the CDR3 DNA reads TGTGCCACCAGCAGAGATCCTCCGGGACTAGCGGTTTACAATGAGCAGTTCTTC. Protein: CATSRDPPGLAVYNEQFF.

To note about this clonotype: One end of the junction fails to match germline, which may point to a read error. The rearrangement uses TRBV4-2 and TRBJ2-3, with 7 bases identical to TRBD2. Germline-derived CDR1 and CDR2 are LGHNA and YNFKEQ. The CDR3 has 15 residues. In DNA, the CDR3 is TGTGCCAGCAGCCTGGGGGGAGGGAACACAAATACGCAGTATTTT. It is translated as CASSLGGGNTNTQYF.

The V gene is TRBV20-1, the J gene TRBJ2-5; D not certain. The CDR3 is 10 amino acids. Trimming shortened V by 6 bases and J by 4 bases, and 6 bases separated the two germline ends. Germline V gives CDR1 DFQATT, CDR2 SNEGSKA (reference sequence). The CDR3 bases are TGCAGTGCCACGTCAGAGACCCAGTACTTC. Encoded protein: CSATSETQYF.

The CDR3 nucleotides are TGTGCCAGCAGCTTATGGCAGGGGGCAAGTGAGCAGTACTTC. Its protein product is CASSLWQGASEQYF. J is TRBJ2-5 and V is TRBV13; 8 nucleotides match TRBD1. J was trimmed by 11 bases and V by 2 bases; bases with no gene match: 10. CDR1 PRHDT and CDR2 FYEKMQ come from the germline V gene (reference sequence). CDR3 length: 14 residues. The full variable domain, completed using reference TRBV13 and TRBJ2-5, is AAGVIQSPRHLIKEKRETATLKCYPIPRHDTVYWYQQGPGQDPQFLISFYEKMQSDKGSIPDRFSAQQFSDYHSELNMSSLELGDSALYFCASSLWQGASEQYFGPGTRLLVL.

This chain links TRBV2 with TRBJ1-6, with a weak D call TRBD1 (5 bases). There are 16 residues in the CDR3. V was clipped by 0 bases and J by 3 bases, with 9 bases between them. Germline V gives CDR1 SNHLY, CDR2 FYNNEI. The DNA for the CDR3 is TGTGCCAGCAGTGAAGCGCCGGGGGTCTATAATTCACCCCTCCACTTT. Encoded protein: CASSEAPGVYNSPLHF.

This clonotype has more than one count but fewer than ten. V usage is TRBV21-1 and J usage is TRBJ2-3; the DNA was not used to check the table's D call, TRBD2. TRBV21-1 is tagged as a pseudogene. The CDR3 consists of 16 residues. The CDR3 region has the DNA TGTGCCAGCAGTCCAACTAGCGGGGCGGACACAGATACGCAGTATTTT. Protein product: CASSPTSGADTDTQYF.

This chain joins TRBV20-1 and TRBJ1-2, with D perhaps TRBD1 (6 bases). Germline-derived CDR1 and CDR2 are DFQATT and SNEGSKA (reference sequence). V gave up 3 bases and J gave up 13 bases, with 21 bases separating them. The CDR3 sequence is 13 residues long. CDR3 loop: CSARRNKQGIGTF. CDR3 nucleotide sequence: TGCAGTGCTAGGCGAAATAAACAGGGAATCGGCACCTTC.

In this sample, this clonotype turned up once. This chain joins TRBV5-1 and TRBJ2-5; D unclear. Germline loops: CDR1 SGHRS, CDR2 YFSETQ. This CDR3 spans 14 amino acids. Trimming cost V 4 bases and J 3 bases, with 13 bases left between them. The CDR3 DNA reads TGCGCCAGCAGCCCGCTAGTCGGAGAAGAGACCCAGTACTTC. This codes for CASSPLVGEETQYF. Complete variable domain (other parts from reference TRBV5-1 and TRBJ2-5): KAGVTQTPRYLIKTRGQQVTLSCSPISGHRSVSWYQQTPGQGLQFLFEYFSETQRNKGNFPGRFSGRQFSNSRSEMNVSTLELGDSALYLCASSPLVGEETQYFGPGTRLLVL.

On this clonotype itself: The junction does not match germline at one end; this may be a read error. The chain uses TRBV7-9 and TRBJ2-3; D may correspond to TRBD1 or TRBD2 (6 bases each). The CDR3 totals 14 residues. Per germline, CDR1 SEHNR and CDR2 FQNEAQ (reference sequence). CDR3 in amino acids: CASSFGRGGDTRYF. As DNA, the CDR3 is TGTGCCAGCAGCTTCGGGAGAGGGGGAGATACGCGGTATTTT.

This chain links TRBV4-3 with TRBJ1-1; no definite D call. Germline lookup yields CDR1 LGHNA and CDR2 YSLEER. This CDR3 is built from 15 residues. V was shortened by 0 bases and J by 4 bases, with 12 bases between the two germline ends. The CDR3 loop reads CASSQDPTGTTEAFF. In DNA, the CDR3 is TGCGCCAGCAGCCAAGACCCGACGGGTACCACTGAAGCTTTCTTT.

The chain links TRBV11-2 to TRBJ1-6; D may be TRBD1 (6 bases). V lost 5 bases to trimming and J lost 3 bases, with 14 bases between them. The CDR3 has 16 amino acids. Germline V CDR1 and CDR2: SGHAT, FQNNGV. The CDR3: CASSNEGQIYNSPLHF. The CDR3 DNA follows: TGTGCCAGCAGCAACGAAGGACAGATCTATAATTCACCCCTCCACTTT.

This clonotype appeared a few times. The CDR3 DNA sequence: TGCAGCGTGAAGGACAGAACTCTATACAATGAGCAGTTCTTC. Amino acid sequence: CSVKDRTLYNEQFF. The chain combines TRBV29-1 with TRBJ2-1, with D perhaps matching TRBD1 (6 bases). The CDR3 is made up of 14 amino acids. Germline lookup yields CDR1 SQVTM and CDR2 ANQGSEA. Trimming stripped 6 bases from V and 4 bases from J, with 16 bases between.

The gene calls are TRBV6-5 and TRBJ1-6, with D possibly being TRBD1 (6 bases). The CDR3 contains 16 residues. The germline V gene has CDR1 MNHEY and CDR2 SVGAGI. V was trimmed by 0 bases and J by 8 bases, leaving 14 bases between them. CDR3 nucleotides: TGTGCCAGCAGTTACTCTACAGGGCCCGGGTATTCACCCCTCCACTTT. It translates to CASSYSTGPGYSPLHF.

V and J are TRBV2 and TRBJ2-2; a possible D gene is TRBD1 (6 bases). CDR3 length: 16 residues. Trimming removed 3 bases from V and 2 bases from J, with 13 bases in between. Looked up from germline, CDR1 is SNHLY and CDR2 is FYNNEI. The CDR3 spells CASSDKTGINTGELFF. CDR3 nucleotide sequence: TGTGCCAGCAGTGATAAAACAGGGATTAACACCGGGGAGCTGTTTTTT.

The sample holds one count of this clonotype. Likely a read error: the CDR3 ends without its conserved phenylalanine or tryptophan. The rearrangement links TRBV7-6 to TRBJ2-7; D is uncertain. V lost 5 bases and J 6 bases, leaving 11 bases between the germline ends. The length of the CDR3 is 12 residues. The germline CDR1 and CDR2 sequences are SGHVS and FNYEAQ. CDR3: CASSLSRSEQYL. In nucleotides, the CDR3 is TGTGCCAGCAGCCTATCCCGGTCCGAGCAGTACCTC.

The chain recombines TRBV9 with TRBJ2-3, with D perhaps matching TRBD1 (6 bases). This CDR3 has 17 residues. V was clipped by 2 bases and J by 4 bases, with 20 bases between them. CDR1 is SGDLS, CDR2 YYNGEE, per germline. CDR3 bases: TGTGCCAGCAGCGTGGCCTCGACAGGAATGATAGCAGATACGCAGTATTTT. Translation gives CASSVASTGMIADTQYF.